The 25 T cell receptor beta chains in this list originate from one sample, sequenced in a study of HIV-infected patients and healthy controls. No cell fractionation was done, so the repertoire covers all unsorted peripheral blood T cells. Alpha and beta constant-region primers primed reverse transcription of approximately 500 ng RNA. Separate chain-specific third strand synthesis with multiplexing indices produced the alpha and beta libraries. Each CDR3 protein is one row after TCRdb ran MiXCR on the 5' RACE reads. The repertoire holds roughly 22,000 distinct CDR3 sequences, with roughly 7.9% as singletons. Sequenced: blood. The source is an adult in good health.

There are many counts of this clonotype. V and J are TRBV20-1 and TRBJ2-3; D gene ambiguous. The CDR3 runs to 12 residues. The ends were cut back, 0 bases at V and 6 bases at J, with 7 bases in the middle. CDR1 is DFQATT and CDR2 is SNEGSKA in the germline V gene (reference sequence). CDR3 sequence: CSARDVVDTQYF. The CDR3 region has the DNA TGCAGTGCTAGAGATGTTGTGGATACGCAGTATTTT.

This clonotype was detected many times. The V gene is TRBV6-2 or TRBV6-3, the J gene TRBJ1-5, with a weak D call TRBD1 (5 bases). Trimming removed 6 bases at V and 1 base at J, with 10 bases between. The CDR3 totals 14 residues. Germline V CDR1 and CDR2: MNHEY, SVGEGT. The CDR3, as DNA: TGTGCCAGCAGAGCAGGGTGGAGCAATCAGCCCCAGCATTTT. This sequence encodes CASRAGWSNQPQHF.

This clonotype came up many times. This chain uses TRBV6-5 with TRBJ2-3, with 11 bases identical to TRBD2. Unmatched junction bases numbered 5, after V lost 7 bases and J lost 5 bases. The germline CDR1 and CDR2 sequences are MNHEY and SVGAGI. The CDR3 consists of 14 residues. CDR3 DNA sequence: TGTGCCAGCACCACTAGCGGGGGAGGAGATACGCAGTATTTT. Its protein product is CASTTSGGGDTQYF.

Concerning this clonotype itself: This may stem from a read error, because a much larger clone lies one nucleotide away. CDR3 residues: CASSGTGLTEAYF. In DNA form, the CDR3 reads TGTGCCAGCAGTGGGACAGGGCTCACTGAAGCTTACTTT. The gene calls are TRBV12-3 or TRBV12-4 and TRBJ1-1; 9 positions match TRBD1. CDR3 length: 13 residues.

This clonotype was picked up many times. The chain employs TRBV5-1 and TRBJ1-4; D gene uncertain. Looked up from germline, CDR1 is SGHRS and CDR2 is YFSETQ. The CDR3 loop spans 14 amino acids. Trimming removed 4 bases from V and 3 bases from J, with 10 bases in between. Here the CDR3 reads CASSPRASNEKLFF. Written as DNA, the CDR3 is TGCGCCAGCAGCCCCCGGGCCTCTAATGAAAAACTGTTTTTT.

In its sample, this clonotype was seen many times. J is TRBJ1-2 and V is TRBV6-5; TRBD1 might be the D (6 bases). The CDR3 runs to 14 residues. CDR1 and CDR2 from the germline V gene are MNHEY and SVGAGI. The ends were cut back, 6 bases at V and 1 base at J, with 12 bases in the middle. The CDR3 spells CASSRRTVNYGYTF. The CDR3, as DNA: TGTGCCAGCAGCCGACGGACAGTTAACTATGGCTACACCTTC.

V usage is TRBV10-2 and J usage is TRBJ2-4; TRBD1 matches at 7 bases. V lost 6 bases, J lost 1 base, and 6 bases stayed unmatched. This CDR3 comprises 15 residues. The germline CDR1 and CDR2 sequences are WSHSY and SAAADI. CDR3 nucleotides: TGCGCCAGCAGGCCGACAGGGAACGCCAAAAACATTCAGTACTTC. Translating it yields CASRPTGNAKNIQYF.

This clonotype was detected many times. The V gene is TRBV5-1, the J gene TRBJ2-3; TRBD2 matches at 9 bases. J gave up 1 base and V 4 bases, and 4 bases lay outside the gene matches. The CDR3 covers 15 residues. Germline CDR1 is SGHRS and CDR2 is YFSETQ. The chain's CDR3 is CASSLLAGGTDTQYF. CDR3 DNA sequence: TGCGCCAGCAGCCTTTTAGCGGGGGGCACAGATACGCAGTATTTT.

The V call is TRBV20-1, the J call TRBJ2-3, with D tentatively TRBD2 (6 bases). The germline CDR1 and CDR2 sequences are DFQATT and SNEGSKA (reference sequence). Deletions cut 4 bases from V and 1 base from J, with 12 bases between. The CDR3 spans 14 residues. The CDR3 region is CSAISPGGTDTQYF. The CDR3, as DNA: TGCAGTGCTATCTCTCCGGGGGGCACAGATACGCAGTATTTT.

By share, this clonotype ranks as medium-sized. The chain carries TRBV15 and TRBJ1-2, with D unclear. V lost 0 bases to trimming and J lost 8 bases, with 22 bases between them. This CDR3 region has 17 residues. Germline V gene lookup returns CDR1 LNHNV and CDR2 YYDKDF (reference sequence). CDR3 in amino acids: CATSREGIFLTPLGYTF. For the CDR3, the DNA is TGTGCCACCAGCAGAGAGGGGATTTTTTTGACACCTCTGGGCTACACCTTC.

This clonotype was counted at least ten times. The rearrangement links TRBV6-1 to TRBJ2-3; the D is unclear. In germline, CDR1 is MNHNS, CDR2 SASEGT. Trimming stripped 2 bases from V and 2 bases from J, with 5 bases between. CDR3 size: 13 residues. The CDR3 DNA reads TGTGCCAGCAGTGAAATAAACACAGATACGCAGTATTTT. Translation: CASSEINTDTQYF.

The sample holds many counts of this clonotype. The chain couples TRBV28 to TRBJ1-2; D gene uncertain. The ends were cut back, 8 bases at V and 3 bases at J, with 7 bases in the middle. Germline CDR1 is MDHEN and CDR2 is SYDVKM. CDR3 length: 11 amino acids. The CDR3 loop is CASRRYYGYTF. CDR3 DNA: TGTGCCAGCCGACGCTACTATGGCTACACCTTC.

This clonotype was counted at least ten times. The genes are TRBV12-3 or TRBV12-4 and TRBJ2-3, with TRBD2 as a possible D gene (7 bases). The CDR3 extends over 16 amino acids. V was cut by 5 bases and J by 3 bases, with 18 bases left in between. CDR3 nucleotides: TGTGCCAGCAGTCCTCGAGAGGGGGGGCCTACAGATACGCAGTATTTT. Encoded protein: CASSPREGGPTDTQYF.

CDR3: CASRTFANEKLFF. The CDR3 DNA follows: TGTGCCAGCAGGACTTTCGCCAATGAAAAACTGTTTTTT. The chain combines TRBV6-1 with TRBJ1-4; D is ambiguous. V was trimmed by 6 bases and J by 5 bases, leaving 10 bases between them. Germline V gene data show CDR1 as MNHNS and CDR2 as SASEGT. The CDR3 consists of 13 residues.

This clonotype was found many times. The J gene is TRBJ2-2, the V gene TRBV9, with TRBD1 identical over 10 bases. The CDR3 totals 16 residues. The V segment lost 4 bases and the J segment 4 bases; nucleotides outside the gene matches: 7. Germline values: CDR1 SGDLS, CDR2 YYNGEE. Written as DNA, the CDR3 is TGTGCCAGCAGCCCCCGACAGGGGGCAGGCACCGGGGAGCTGTTTTTT. Protein product: CASSPRQGAGTGELFF.

At least ten counts were recorded for this clonotype. The CDR3 nucleotides are TGTGCCAGCAGCCCGTACGTTGCCTTGGCAGGGTACGACAATGAGCAGTTCTTC. Its translation is CASSPYVALAGYDNEQFF. The J gene is TRBJ2-1, the V gene TRBV3-1, with D possibly being TRBD1 (5 bases). This CDR3 contains 18 residues. Looked up from germline, CDR1 is LGHDT and CDR2 is YNNKEL (reference sequence). V gave up 4 bases and J gave up 5 bases, with 24 bases separating them.

As concerns this clonotype: This sequence may be a read error, since a much larger clone differs from it by one base. The J gene is TRBJ1-1, the V gene TRBV28; D uncertain. Germline-derived CDR1 and CDR2 are MDHEN and SYDVKM. CDR3 size: 14 residues. The CDR3 DNA follows: TGTGCCAGCAGTTTATTAAGGGTGAACTCTGAAGCTTTCTTT. Translating it yields CASSLLRVNSEAFF.

There are many counts of this clonotype. The genes are TRBV14 and TRBJ1-5; the D is unclear. The CDR3 runs to 13 residues. From germline, CDR1 is SGHDN and CDR2 FVKESK. V shed 4 bases and J shed 5 bases, with 9 bases lying between them. CDR3 DNA: TGTGCCAGCAGCCCTGCCGGGGATCAGCCCCAGCATTTT. This encodes CASSPAGDQPQHF.

This clonotype was recorded at least ten times. V usage is TRBV6-2 or TRBV6-3 and J usage is TRBJ2-6; D not resolved. CDR1 MNHEY and CDR2 SVGEGT come from the germline V gene. Trimming left V 2 bases short and J 0 bases short, with 8 bases between. The CDR3 runs to 16 residues. The CDR3 spells CASSYLAISGANVLTF. CDR3 bases: TGTGCCAGCAGTTACCTGGCCATCTCTGGGGCCAACGTCCTGACTTTC.

The chain recombines TRBV18 with TRBJ2-7; D could derive from TRBD1 or TRBD2 (5 bases each). Looked up from germline, CDR1 is KGHSH and CDR2 is LQKENI. The V end was cut by 4 bases, the J end by 11 bases, with 21 bases between. The CDR3 has 14 amino acids. CDR3 amino acids: CASSQGTGPYGEYF. For the CDR3, the DNA is TGTGCCAGCTCACAAGGGACGGGACCCTACGGGGAGTACTTC.

This clonotype showed up many times. The J gene is TRBJ2-1, the V gene TRBV13, with a possible D match to TRBD2 (5 bases). V was trimmed by 6 bases and J by 10 bases, leaving 10 bases between them. The germline V gene has CDR1 PRHDT and CDR2 FYEKMQ (reference sequence). This CDR3 has 11 amino acids. CDR3 nucleotide sequence: TGTGCCAGCAGGAGGGTAGGGGAGCAGTTCTTC. Translated, it gives CASRRVGEQFF.

This clonotype showed up many times. The genes are TRBV29-1 and TRBJ1-2; D is perhaps TRBD1 (5 bases). This CDR3 spans 14 amino acids. The germline V gene encodes CDR1 SQVTM and CDR2 ANQGSEA. V was pared by 0 bases and J by 4 bases, with 12 bases between. CDR3 DNA sequence: TGCAGCGTTGAAGATCGCGTGACAGCCTATGGCTACACCTTC. It is translated as CSVEDRVTAYGYTF.

The chain links TRBV19 to TRBJ1-2; no clear D. Germline V gene sequence: CDR1 LNHDA, CDR2 SQIVND (reference sequence). Trimming took off 7 bases at V and 5 bases at J, with 17 bases between the two ends. The CDR3 has 14 residues. The CDR3 nucleotides read TGTGCCAGTATTCCCACGCACCAGATATATGGCTACACCTTC. It translates to CASIPTHQIYGYTF. Based on the CDR3 plus reference TRBV19 and TRBJ1-2, the full variable domain is DGGITQSPKYLFRKEGQNVTLSCEQNLNHDAMYWYRQDPGQGLRLIYYSQIVNDFQKGDIAEGYSVSREKKESFPLTVTSAQKNPTAFYLCASIPTHQIYGYTFGSGTRLTVV.

This clonotype appeared many times. The gene calls are TRBV27 and TRBJ2-1, with 12 positions matching TRBD2. Germline V gene sequence: CDR1 MNHEY, CDR2 SMNVEV (reference sequence). The CDR3 is made up of 15 amino acids. With V trimmed by 4 bases and J by 7 bases, 5 bases remained unmatched. CDR3 in amino acids: CASSSASGGGNEQFF. The CDR3 DNA follows: TGTGCCAGCAGTTCCGCTAGCGGGGGGGGGAATGAGCAGTTCTTC.

This clonotype was picked up many times. The CDR3 DNA reads TGTGCCAGCAGCCCCGACAGGGGGCCGTCCAGCAATCAGCCCCAGCATTTT. This encodes CASSPDRGPSSNQPQHF. J is TRBJ1-5 and V is TRBV7-9; TRBD1 matches 10 bases. Germline CDR1 and CDR2: SEHNR and FQNEAQ (reference sequence). The CDR3 is made up of 17 amino acids. The V and J ends lost 5 bases and 1 base, in that order; junction bases with no gene match: 8.